This T cell receptor (beta chain) was retrieved from a study of beta chain features in type 1 diabetes. Regarding the study as a whole: The study notes PCR might favor shorter templates equally in patients and controls. Naive, central memory and Treg TCRB repertoires seemed to resemble each other more closely in patients than they did in healthy donors. Across all four CD4+ subsets, people with type 1 diabetes showed modestly shorter TCRB CDR3s.

The collection from each donor was one heparinised blood draw averaging about 116 mL. To note about this clone: What it recognizes is unknown.

The authors reverse transcribed all of the isolated RNA, so sequencing captured expressed TCRB transcripts. Profiled with immunoSEQ multiplex PCR; TCRdb holds only in-frame clones, not every one. The sample includes 330,000 or so clones, around a fifth of them seen just once. This clonotype originated in a woman under 30 in good health. The specimen was naive CD4+ T cells from blood.

The CDR3, as DNA: TGTGCCAGCAGCCAATCGGGAGATTCACCCCTCCACTTT. It encodes CASSQSGDSPLHF. J is TRBJ1-6 and V is TRBV14, with no clear D. This CDR3 contains 13 residues. Trimming cost V 2 bases and J 8 bases, with 7 bases left between them. Germline V gene lookup returns CDR1 SGHDN and CDR2 FVKESK.